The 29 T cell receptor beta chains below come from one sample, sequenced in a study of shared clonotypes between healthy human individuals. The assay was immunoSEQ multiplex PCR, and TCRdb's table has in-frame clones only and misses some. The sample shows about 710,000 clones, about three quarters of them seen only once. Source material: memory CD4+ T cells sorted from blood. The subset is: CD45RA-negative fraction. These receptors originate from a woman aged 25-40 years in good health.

The CDR3 DNA is TGTGCCAGCAGCCGGACTAGTCCCGGGGAGCTGTTTTTT. It translates to CASSRTSPGELFF. J is TRBJ2-2 and V is TRBV5-6; 7 nucleotides agree with TRBD2. V shed 4 bases, J shed 6 bases, and the junction held 3 bases outside the gene matches. CDR3 length: 13 residues. The V gene's germline CDR1 is SGHDT and CDR2 YYEEEE.

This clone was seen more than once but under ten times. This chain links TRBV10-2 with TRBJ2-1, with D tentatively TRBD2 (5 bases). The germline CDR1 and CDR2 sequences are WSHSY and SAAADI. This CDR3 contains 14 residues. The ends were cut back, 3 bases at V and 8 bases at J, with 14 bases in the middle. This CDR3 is CASSDRTEWDEQFF. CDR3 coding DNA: TGCGCCAGCAGTGATCGGACTGAGTGGGATGAGCAGTTCTTC.

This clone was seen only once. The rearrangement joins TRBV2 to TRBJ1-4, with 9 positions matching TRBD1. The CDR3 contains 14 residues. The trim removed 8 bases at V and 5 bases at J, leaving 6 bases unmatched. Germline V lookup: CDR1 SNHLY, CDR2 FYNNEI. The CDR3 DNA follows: TGTGCCAGCGTTCTCGGACAGGGGAATGAAAAACTGTTTTTT. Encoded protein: CASVLGQGNEKLFF.

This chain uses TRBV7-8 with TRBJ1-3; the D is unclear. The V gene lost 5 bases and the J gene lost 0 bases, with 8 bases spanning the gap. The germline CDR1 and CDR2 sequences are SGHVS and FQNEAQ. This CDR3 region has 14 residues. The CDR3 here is CASSPRGSGNTIYF. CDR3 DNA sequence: TGTGCCAGCAGCCCCCGGGGCTCTGGAAACACCATATATTTT.

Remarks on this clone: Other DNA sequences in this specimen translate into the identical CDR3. CDR3 coding DNA: TGTGCCAGCAGCCTTAGCAATCAGCCCCAGCATTTT. Residues: CASSLSNQPQHF. The chain links TRBV7-9 to TRBJ1-5; D unclear. V lost 5 bases, J lost 0 bases, and 2 bases lay in between. This CDR3 region has 12 residues. CDR1 is SEHNR, CDR2 FQNEAQ, per germline (reference sequence). The full variable domain, its missing parts supplied by reference TRBV7-9 and TRBJ1-5, is DTGVSQNPRHKITKRGQNVTFRCDPISEHNRLYWYRQTLGQGPEFLTYFQNEAQLEKSRLLSDRFSAERPKGSFSTLEIQRTEQGDSAMYLCASSLSNQPQHFGDGTRLSIL.

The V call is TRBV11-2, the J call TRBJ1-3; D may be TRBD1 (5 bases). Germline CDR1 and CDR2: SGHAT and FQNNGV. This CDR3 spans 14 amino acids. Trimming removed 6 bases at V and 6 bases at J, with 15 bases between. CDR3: CASSDQGSANTIYF. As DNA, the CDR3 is TGTGCCAGCAGTGATCAGGGTAGCGCAAACACCATATATTTT.

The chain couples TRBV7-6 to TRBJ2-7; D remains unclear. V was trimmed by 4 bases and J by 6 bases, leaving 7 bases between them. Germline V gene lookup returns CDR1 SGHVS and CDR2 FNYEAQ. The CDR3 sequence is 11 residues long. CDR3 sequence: CASSYNSEQYF. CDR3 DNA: TGTGCCAGCAGCTATAATTCCGAGCAGTACTTC.

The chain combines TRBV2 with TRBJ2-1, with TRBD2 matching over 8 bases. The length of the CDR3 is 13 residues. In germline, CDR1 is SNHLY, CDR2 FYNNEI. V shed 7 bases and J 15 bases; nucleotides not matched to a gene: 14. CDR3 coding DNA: TGTGCCAGCACGGAACGGGAGGGCCTTTTTTGGTTCTTC. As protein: CASTEREGLFWFF.

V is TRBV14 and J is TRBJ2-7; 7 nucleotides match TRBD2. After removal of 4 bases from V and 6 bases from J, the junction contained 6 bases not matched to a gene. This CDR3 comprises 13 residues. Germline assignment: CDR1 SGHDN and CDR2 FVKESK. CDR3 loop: CASSPTWGGEQYF. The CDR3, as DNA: TGTGCCAGCAGCCCGACCTGGGGGGGCGAGCAGTACTTC.

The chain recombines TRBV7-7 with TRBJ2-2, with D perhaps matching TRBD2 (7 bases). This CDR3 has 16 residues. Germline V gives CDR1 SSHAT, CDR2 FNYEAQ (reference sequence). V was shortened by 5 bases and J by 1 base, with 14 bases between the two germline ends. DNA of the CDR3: TGTGCCAGCAGCCCCTTCGGGGGGCGGAACACCGGGGAGCTGTTTTTT. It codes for CASSPFGGRNTGELFF.

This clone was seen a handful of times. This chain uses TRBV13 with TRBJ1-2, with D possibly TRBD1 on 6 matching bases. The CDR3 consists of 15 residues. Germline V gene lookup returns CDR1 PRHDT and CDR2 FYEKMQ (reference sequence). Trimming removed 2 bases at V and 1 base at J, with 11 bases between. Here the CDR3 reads CASSLPGQSNYGYTF. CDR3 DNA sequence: TGTGCCAGCAGCTTACCGGGACAAAGTAACTATGGCTACACCTTC.

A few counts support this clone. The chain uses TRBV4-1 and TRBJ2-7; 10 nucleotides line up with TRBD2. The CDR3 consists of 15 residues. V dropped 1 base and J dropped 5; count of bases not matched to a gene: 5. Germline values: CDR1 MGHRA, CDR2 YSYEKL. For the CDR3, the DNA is TGCGCCAGCAGCCAAGCGGGAGCGGGAGGGCACGAGCAGTACTTC. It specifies CASSQAGAGGHEQYF.

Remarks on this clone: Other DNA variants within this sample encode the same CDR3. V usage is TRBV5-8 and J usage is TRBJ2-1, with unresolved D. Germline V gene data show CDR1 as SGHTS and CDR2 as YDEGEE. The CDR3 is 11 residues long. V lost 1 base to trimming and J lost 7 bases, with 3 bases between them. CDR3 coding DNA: TGTGCCAGCAGCTTGTATAATGAGCAGTTCTTC. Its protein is CASSLYNEQFF.

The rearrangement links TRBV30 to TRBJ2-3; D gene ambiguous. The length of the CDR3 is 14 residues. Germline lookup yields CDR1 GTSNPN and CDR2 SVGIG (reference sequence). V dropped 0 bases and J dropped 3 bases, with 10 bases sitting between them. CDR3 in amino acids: CAWSVGLGTDTQYF. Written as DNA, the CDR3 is TGTGCCTGGAGTGTAGGCTTAGGGACAGATACGCAGTATTTT.

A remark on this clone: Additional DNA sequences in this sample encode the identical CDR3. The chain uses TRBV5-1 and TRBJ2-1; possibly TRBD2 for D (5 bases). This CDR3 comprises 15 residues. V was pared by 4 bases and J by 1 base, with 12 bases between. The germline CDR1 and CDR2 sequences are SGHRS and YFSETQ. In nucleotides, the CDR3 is TGCGCCAGCAGCCAGGACTCCTCTTCCTACAATGAGCAGTTCTTC. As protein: CASSQDSSSYNEQFF.

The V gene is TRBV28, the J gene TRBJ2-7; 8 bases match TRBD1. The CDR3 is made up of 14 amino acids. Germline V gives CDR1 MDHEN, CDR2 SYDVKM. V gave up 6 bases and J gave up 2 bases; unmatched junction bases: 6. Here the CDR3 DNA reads TGTGCCAGCAGCGGACAGGGAGCCACCTACGAGCAGTACTTC. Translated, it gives CASSGQGATYEQYF.

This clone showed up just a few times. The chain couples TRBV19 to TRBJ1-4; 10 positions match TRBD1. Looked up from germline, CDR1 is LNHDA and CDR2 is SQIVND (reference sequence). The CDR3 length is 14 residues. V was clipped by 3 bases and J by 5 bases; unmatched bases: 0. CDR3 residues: CASSMDRGNEKLFF. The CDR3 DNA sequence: TGTGCCAGTAGTATGGACAGGGGGAATGAAAAACTGTTTTTT.

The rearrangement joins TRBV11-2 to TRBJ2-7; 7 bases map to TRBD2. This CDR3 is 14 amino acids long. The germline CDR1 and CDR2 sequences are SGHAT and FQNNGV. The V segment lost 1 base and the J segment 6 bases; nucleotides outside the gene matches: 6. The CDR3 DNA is TGTGCCAGCAGCTTAGTGCGGGAGTCGGGCGAGCAGTACTTC. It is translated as CASSLVRESGEQYF.

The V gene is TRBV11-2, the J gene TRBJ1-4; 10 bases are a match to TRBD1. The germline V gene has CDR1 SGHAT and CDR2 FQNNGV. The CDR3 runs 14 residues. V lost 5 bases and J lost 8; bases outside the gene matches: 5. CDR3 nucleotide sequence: TGTGCCAGCAGCGTCGGACAGGGGGACGAAAAACTGTTTTTT. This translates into CASSVGQGDEKLFF.

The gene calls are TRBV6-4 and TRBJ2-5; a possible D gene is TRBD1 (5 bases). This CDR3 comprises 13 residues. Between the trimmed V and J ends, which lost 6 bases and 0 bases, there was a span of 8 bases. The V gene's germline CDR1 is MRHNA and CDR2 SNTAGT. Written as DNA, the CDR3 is TGTGCCAGCAGGACAGTGTACCAAGAGACCCAGTACTTC. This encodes CASRTVYQETQYF.

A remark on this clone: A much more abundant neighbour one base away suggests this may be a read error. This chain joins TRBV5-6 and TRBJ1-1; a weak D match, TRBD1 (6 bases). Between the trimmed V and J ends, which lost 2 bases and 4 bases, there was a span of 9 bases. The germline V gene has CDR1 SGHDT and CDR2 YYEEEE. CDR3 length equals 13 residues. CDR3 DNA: TGTGCCAGCAGCTTCGGAGGGGGCACTGAAGCTTTCTTT. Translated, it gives CASSFGGGTEAFF.

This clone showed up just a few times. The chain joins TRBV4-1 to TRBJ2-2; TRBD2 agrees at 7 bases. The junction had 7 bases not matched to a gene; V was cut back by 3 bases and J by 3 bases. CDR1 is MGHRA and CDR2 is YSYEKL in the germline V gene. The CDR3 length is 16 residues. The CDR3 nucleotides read TGCGCCAGCAGCCAGAGTAGGACTAGTGACACCGGGGAGCTGTTTTTT. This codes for CASSQSRTSDTGELFF.

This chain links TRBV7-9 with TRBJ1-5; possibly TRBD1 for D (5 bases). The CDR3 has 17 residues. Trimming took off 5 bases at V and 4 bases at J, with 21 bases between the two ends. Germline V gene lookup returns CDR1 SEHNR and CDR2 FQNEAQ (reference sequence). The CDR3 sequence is CASSTSVGVGMNQPQHF. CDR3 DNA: TGTGCCAGCAGCACTTCTGTAGGGGTAGGGATGAATCAGCCCCAGCATTTT.

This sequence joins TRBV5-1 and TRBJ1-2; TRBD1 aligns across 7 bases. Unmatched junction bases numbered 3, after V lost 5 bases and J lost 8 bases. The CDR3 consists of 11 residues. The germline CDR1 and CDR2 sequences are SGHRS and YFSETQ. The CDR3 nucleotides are TGCGCCAGCAGACAGACAGGGGGCTACACCTTC. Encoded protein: CASRQTGGYTF.

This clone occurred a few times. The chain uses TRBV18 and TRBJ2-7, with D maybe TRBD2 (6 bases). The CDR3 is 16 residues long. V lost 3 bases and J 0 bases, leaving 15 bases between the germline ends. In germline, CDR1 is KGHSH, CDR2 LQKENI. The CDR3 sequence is CASSPGMGGNSYEQYF. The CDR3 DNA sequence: TGTGCCAGCTCACCGGGAATGGGCGGGAACTCCTACGAGCAGTACTTC.

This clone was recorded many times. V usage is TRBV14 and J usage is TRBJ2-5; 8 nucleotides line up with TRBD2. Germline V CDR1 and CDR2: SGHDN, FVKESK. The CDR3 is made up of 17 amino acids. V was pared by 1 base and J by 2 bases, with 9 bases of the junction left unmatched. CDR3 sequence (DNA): TGTGCCAGCAGCCAAGGCTTACTAGCGGCCTCACAAGAGACCCAGTACTTC. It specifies CASSQGLLAASQETQYF.

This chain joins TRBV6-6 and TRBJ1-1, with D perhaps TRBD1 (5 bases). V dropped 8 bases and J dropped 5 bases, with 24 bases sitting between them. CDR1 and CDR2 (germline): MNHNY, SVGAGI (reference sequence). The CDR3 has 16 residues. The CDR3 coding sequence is TGTGCCAGCGTTTATGGCACCGGGACCCTGGGAACTGAAGCTTTCTTT. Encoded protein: CASVYGTGTLGTEAFF.

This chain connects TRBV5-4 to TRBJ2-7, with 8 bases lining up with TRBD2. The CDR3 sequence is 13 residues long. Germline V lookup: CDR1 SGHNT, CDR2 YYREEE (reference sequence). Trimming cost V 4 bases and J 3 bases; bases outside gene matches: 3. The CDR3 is CASSAGTSYEQYF. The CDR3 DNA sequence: TGTGCCAGCAGCGCCGGGACTAGCTACGAGCAGTACTTC.

The CDR3 DNA reads as TGTGCCAGCAGTTTAACAGAAATGAACACTGAAGCTTTCTTT. Translating it yields CASSLTEMNTEAFF. V and J are TRBV27 and TRBJ1-1, with no clear D. Trimming stripped 2 bases from V and 0 bases from J, with 7 bases between. CDR1 MNHEY and CDR2 SMNVEV come from the germline V gene (reference sequence). This CDR3 has 14 amino acids.